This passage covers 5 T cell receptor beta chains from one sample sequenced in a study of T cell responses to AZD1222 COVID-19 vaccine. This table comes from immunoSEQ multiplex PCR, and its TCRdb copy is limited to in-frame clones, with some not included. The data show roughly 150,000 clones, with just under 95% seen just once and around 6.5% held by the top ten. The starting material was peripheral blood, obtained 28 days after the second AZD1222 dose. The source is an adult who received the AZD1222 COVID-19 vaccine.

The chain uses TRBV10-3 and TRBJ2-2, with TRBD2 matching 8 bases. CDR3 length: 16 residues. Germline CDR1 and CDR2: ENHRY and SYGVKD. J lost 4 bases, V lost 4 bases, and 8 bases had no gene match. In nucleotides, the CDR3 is TGTGCCATCAGTGTTAGGGTTAGCGGGATCACCGGGGAGCTGTTTTTT. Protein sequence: CAISVRVSGITGELFF.

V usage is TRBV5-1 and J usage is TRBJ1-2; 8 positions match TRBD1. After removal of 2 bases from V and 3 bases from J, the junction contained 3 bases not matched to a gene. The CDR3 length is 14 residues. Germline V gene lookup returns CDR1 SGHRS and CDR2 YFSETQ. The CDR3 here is CASSFQGADYGYTF. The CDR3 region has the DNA TGCGCCAGCAGCTTTCAGGGGGCCGACTATGGCTACACCTTC.

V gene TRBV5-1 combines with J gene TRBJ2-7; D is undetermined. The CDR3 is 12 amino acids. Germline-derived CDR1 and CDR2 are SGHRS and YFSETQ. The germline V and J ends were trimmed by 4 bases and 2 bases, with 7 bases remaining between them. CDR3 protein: CASSPQAYEQYF. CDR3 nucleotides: TGCGCCAGCAGCCCCCAAGCCTACGAGCAGTACTTC.

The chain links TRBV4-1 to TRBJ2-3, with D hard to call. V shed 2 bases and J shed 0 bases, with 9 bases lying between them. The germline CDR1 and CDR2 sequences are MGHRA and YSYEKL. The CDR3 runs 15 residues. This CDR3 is CASSQRTVSTDTQYF. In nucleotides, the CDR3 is TGCGCCAGCAGCCAAAGGACGGTTAGCACAGATACGCAGTATTTT.

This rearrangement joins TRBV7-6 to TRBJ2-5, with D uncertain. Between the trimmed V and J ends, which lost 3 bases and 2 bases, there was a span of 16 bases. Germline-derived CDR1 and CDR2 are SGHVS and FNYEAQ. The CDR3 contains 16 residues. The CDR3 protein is CASSFEQPLGQETQYF. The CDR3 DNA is TGTGCCAGCAGCTTTGAACAGCCGTTAGGGCAAGAGACCCAGTACTTC.